This TCR beta chain originates from a study of shared clonotypes between healthy human individuals (TCRdb year 2020). Study-wide context: A couple of women and three men aged 18 to 49 years were included in the cohort. For each donor, CD4 naive and CD4 memory were each given three plates, CD8 naive was given two plates, and CD8 memory was given one plate. Between about 0.8 and 8.9 billion PBMCs per donor were obtained by leukapheresis. Libraries were prepared and TCR repertoires were sequenced by different laboratories using diverse techniques, in order to increase sequencing depth and limit assay-specific biases. To estimate repertoire size and how much clonotypes are shared between individuals, the study performed deep sequencing of blood TCR repertoires from about five healthy adults.

Using the deep immunoSEQ assay, TCR CDR3 regions were amplified from genomic DNA by multiplex PCR. Extracted genomic DNA from each cell subset was distributed evenly across all wells of several immunoSEQ 96-well plates, and each plate was treated as a replicate. For sorted subsets, each replicate PCR was loaded with about 0.2 ug genomic DNA, equivalent to some 31,000 T cell genomes. Purified libraries were quantified with a Qubit 3.0 fluorometer, sized on a Bioanalyzer 2100, and re-quantified with the KAPA Library Quantification kit. Each immunoSEQ 96-well plate was sequenced on its own single-read 150-cycle Illumina NextSeq 550 flow cell. From the authors' description of their analysis: Because the immunoSEQ output included only junctional sequences and no quality scores, the filtering could not be the same as the filtering used for full-length reads. Sequences were annotated with PyIR, a Python wrapper for IgBLAST v1.9, and V/J genes and CDR3 were assigned using IMGT germline references. Reads were filtered out if the reads had weak V/J assignments (E-value above 1e-6), no CDR3, stop codons, out-of-frame junctions, or ambiguous translated residues. V3J clonotypes were defined as sequences sharing the same inferred V gene, J gene, and CDR3 amino acid sequence. The percentage overlap between two repertoires was calculated by dividing the number of shared unique clonotypes by the size of the smaller repertoire. RTK rarefaction, the Chao1 estimator, and Recon v2.1 estimates of unobserved clonotypes were used to assess repertoire richness. OLGA was used to compute generation probabilities for all TCRbeta clonotypes that the gDNA method yielded from several donors. TCRdb took this table from immuneACCESS and kept in-frame rearrangements with V and J called. Such tables lack part of the clones; where checked against another copy, unresolved V genes explain under half of the gap, and the rest is unexplained. V, J and clone size are taken as reported in that table, and D and trimming were inferred from the DNA itself. The table for this sample lists about 2 million clones; approximately 95% of them were counted only once. The top ten clones comprise 0.9% to 1.4% of the sample.

As to this clone: There is no known antigen for this receptor. No clone much larger than this one lies a single base away; base qualities are absent. This sample includes further DNA sequences coding for the same CDR3.

CD8 naive samples consisted of CD45RO-negative cells that were positively selected for CCR7, yielding a CD45RA+CCR7+ population without TemRA cells. The donors were healthy, HIV-negative adults with no recently reported acute infections or vaccinations. All donors were Caucasian adults living in Nashville, Tennessee, USA. After blood collection by leukapheresis, PBMCs were isolated using Ficoll-Histopaque density gradient centrifugation and then cryopreserved in the vapor phase of liquid nitrogen. Purity and quantity of every magnetically sorted T cell population were checked by analytical flow cytometry. From each sorted fraction, genomic DNA was isolated and quantified by UV absorbance on a Nanodrop 2000c. From the cysteine up to the phenylalanine, the CDR3 has a length of 14 residues. Only CDR3 DNA is held: 42 bases, read in frame from base 1. According to the germline V gene, CDR1 reads SGHVS and CDR2 reads FNYEAQ. V is trimmed back by 5 bases and J by 4 bases, and the junction contains 5 bases that no gene match accounts for.

Summary of the overall study and its limitations: Across a handful of donors, about 5.2% of naive CD4, around 3.5% of naive CD8, 2.3% of memory CD4, and approximately 0.4% of memory CD8 clonotypes were shared. Rarefaction of sorted-subset datasets indicated incomplete sequencing despite the large sequencing depth. Clonotypes shared by all four sorted-subset donors showed higher generation probabilities than non-shared clonotypes. Pairwise subsampling indicated that sequencing depth was expected to affect the degree of clonotype sharing among donors. Sampling was restricted to blood, and TCR repertoires in tissues likely differ from the TCR repertoires found in blood. Naive subsets generally had larger estimated clonotype richness than memory subsets. The small number of donors limited the genetic and exposure-history diversity represented.

The sequence was collected from a man aged 18 to 29 in good health. The chain links TRBV7-6 with TRBJ2-7; 10 middle bases align to TRBD1. Sequencing was performed on naive CD8+ T cells sorted from blood. Interpreted using the paper, the cell subset or site label stands for: CD45RA+CCR7+. The CDR3 corresponds to CASSLGQGGYEQYF. The nucleotide sequence is given as TGTGCCAGCAGCCTAGGACAGGGGGGATACGAGCAGTACTTC.